A selection of T cell receptor beta chains follows, all from one sample in a study of blood T cell repertoires in COVID-19. Profiling relied on immunoSEQ multiplex PCR, and the TCRdb table lists in-frame clones only, not all of them. The sample consists of approximately 270,000 clones, 70% to 90% of them appearing once. Sequencing was performed on peripheral blood. These receptors were obtained from a woman in her seventies with acute or convalescent COVID-19. Both conserved end residues are part of each CDR3. D genes are given only for firm matches. Size tells how often a clone was seen (once, few, many) or the class of an expanded clone, and some rows leave it out.

V gene: TRBV6-5; clone size: NA; CDR3 length: 15; J gene: TRBJ2-7; D gene: NA; CDR3 DNA: TGTGCCAGCAGGAACCCCCAGGGGGGCACCTACGAGCAGTACTTC; CDR3 protein: CASRNPQGGTYEQYF
V gene: TRBV7-3; clone size: NA; CDR3 length: 14; J gene: TRBJ2-5; D gene: TRBD1; CDR3 DNA: TGTGCCAGCAGCTCTACAGGGGGCGCGGAGACCCAGTACTTC; CDR3 protein: CASSSTGGAETQYF
V gene: TRBV3-1/TRBV3-2; clone size: NA; CDR3 length: 16; J gene: TRBJ2-6; D gene: TRBD1; CDR3 DNA: TGTGCCAGCAGCCCGACAGGGGGCGCTGGGGCCAACGTCCTGACTTTC; CDR3 protein: CASSPTGGAGANVLTF
V gene: TRBV3-1/TRBV3-2; clone size: few; CDR3 length: 11; J gene: TRBJ2-5; D gene: NA; CDR3 DNA: TGTGCCAGCAGCACGTCGACATACCAGTACTTC; CDR3 protein: CASSTSTYQYF
V gene: TRBV12-3/TRBV12-4; clone size: NA; CDR3 length: 11; J gene: TRBJ1-1; D gene: NA; CDR3 DNA: TGTGCCAGCAGTGAACGGGGAGAAGCTTTCTTT; CDR3 protein: CASSERGEAFF
V gene: TRBV27; clone size: NA; CDR3 length: 14; J gene: TRBJ1-1; D gene: NA; CDR3 DNA: TGTGCCAGCAGACGGGCCCCGGGGGGATGGGAAGCTTTCTTT; CDR3 protein: CASRRAPGGWEAFF
V gene: TRBV6-1; clone size: NA; CDR3 length: 16; J gene: TRBJ2-1; D gene: TRBD2; CDR3 DNA: TGTGCCAGCAGTGGCCGGGCGGGGGGCTCCTACAATGAGCAGTTCTTC; CDR3 protein: CASSGRAGGSYNEQFF
V gene: TRBV3-1/TRBV3-2; clone size: NA; CDR3 length: 16; J gene: TRBJ1-5; D gene: NA; CDR3 DNA: TGTGCCAGCAGCCAAGGGTGGGCGCGTGGCAATCAGCCCCAGCATTTT; CDR3 protein: CASSQGWARGNQPQHF
V gene: TRBV11-2; clone size: NA; CDR3 length: 14; J gene: TRBJ1-3; D gene: TRBD1; CDR3 DNA: TGTGCCAGCAGCTTCGACAGGGCTGGAAACACCATATATTTT; CDR3 protein: CASSFDRAGNTIYF
V gene: TRBV13; clone size: NA; CDR3 length: 12; J gene: TRBJ2-7; D gene: TRBD1; CDR3 DNA: TGTGCCAGCAGTAGACAGGGGGAGCAGCAGTACTTC; CDR3 protein: CASSRQGEQQYF
V gene: TRBV29-1; clone size: NA; CDR3 length: 12; J gene: TRBJ2-7; D gene: TRBD2; CDR3 DNA: TGCAGCGTTCGACTAGCGGGGCGGGAGCAGTACTTC; CDR3 protein: CSVRLAGREQYF
V gene: TRBV7-6; clone size: few; CDR3 length: 14; J gene: TRBJ1-1; D gene: NA; CDR3 DNA: TGTGCCAGCAGCTTACTCCAGGGAAACACTGAAGCTTTCTTT; CDR3 protein: CASSLLQGNTEAFF
V gene: TRBV4-1; clone size: NA; CDR3 length: 19; J gene: TRBJ2-4; D gene: NA; CDR3 DNA: TGCGCCAGCAGCCAGAATTCTTACCGTACGGGGTTCGGCAAAAACATTCAGTACTTC; CDR3 protein: CASSQNSYRTGFGKNIQYF
V gene: TRBV4-2; clone size: NA; CDR3 length: 15; J gene: TRBJ2-2; D gene: NA; CDR3 DNA: TGTGCCAGCAGCCAAGTCGGGACAAGGAGCGGGGAGCTGTTTTTT; CDR3 protein: CASSQVGTRSGELFF
V gene: TRBV6-5; clone size: NA; CDR3 length: 14; J gene: TRBJ1-2; D gene: NA; CDR3 DNA: TGTGCCAGCATCGCGGCGGGATCCGGGGGTGGCTACACCTTC; CDR3 protein: CASIAAGSGGGYTF
V gene: TRBV5-4; clone size: NA; CDR3 length: 12; J gene: TRBJ1-2; D gene: NA; CDR3 DNA: TGTGCCAGCCACATGGAGGCTGGCGGCTACACCTTC; CDR3 protein: CASHMEAGGYTF
V gene: TRBV5-1; clone size: NA; CDR3 length: 15; J gene: TRBJ2-6; D gene: NA; CDR3 DNA: TGCGCCAGCAGCCCGGAGGGTTCAGGGGCCAACGTCCTGACTTTC; CDR3 protein: CASSPEGSGANVLTF
V gene: TRBV9; clone size: NA; CDR3 length: 15; J gene: TRBJ2-5; D gene: TRBD2; CDR3 DNA: TGTGCCAGCAGCGCCCTAGCGGGGGGGCAAGAGACCCAGTACTTC; CDR3 protein: CASSALAGGQETQYF
V gene: TRBV2; clone size: NA; CDR3 length: 14; J gene: TRBJ1-4; D gene: TRBD1; CDR3 DNA: TGTGCCAGCACCCAGGGGGGCTTGGGGGAAAAACTGTTTTTT; CDR3 protein: CASTQGGLGEKLFF
V gene: TRBV27; clone size: NA; CDR3 length: 14; J gene: TRBJ1-1; D gene: TRBD1; CDR3 DNA: TGTGCCAGCAGTTGGGACAGGGGGAACACTGAAGCTTTCTTT; CDR3 protein: CASSWDRGNTEAFF
V gene: TRBV11-2; clone size: NA; CDR3 length: 14; J gene: TRBJ2-3; D gene: TRBD2; CDR3 DNA: TGTGCCAGCAGCCGTTTGAGCGGGGTCGATACGCAGTATTTT; CDR3 protein: CASSRLSGVDTQYF
V gene: TRBV29-1; clone size: NA; CDR3 length: 14; J gene: TRBJ2-7; D gene: TRBD1; CDR3 DNA: TGCAGCGTCACCTTACCGACAGGGTCCTACGAGCAGTACTTC; CDR3 protein: CSVTLPTGSYEQYF
V gene: TRBV2; clone size: NA; CDR3 length: 15; J gene: TRBJ1-5; D gene: TRBD1; CDR3 DNA: TGTGCCAGCAGTACCTCCGGGACAGCTCGTTGGCCCCAGCATTTT; CDR3 protein: CASSTSGTARWPQHF
V gene: TRBV5-4; clone size: NA; CDR3 length: 13; J gene: TRBJ2-7; D gene: TRBD1; CDR3 DNA: TGTGCCAGCAGCTTCCTGACAGGGAACGAGCAGTACTTC; CDR3 protein: CASSFLTGNEQYF
V gene: TRBV6-1; clone size: NA; CDR3 length: 16; J gene: TRBJ1-5; D gene: NA; CDR3 DNA: TGTGCCAGCAGGGAAGAGGGAGGGCTCGGCAATCAGCCCCAGCATTTT; CDR3 protein: CASREEGGLGNQPQHF
V gene: TRBV6-2/TRBV6-3; clone size: NA; CDR3 length: 16; J gene: TRBJ2-7; D gene: TRBD2; CDR3 DNA: TGTGCCAGCAGCCCTATTTCTAGCGGGGGCTCCTACGAGCAGTACTTC; CDR3 protein: CASSPISSGGSYEQYF
V gene: TRBV2; clone size: NA; CDR3 length: 15; J gene: TRBJ2-1; D gene: TRBD1; CDR3 DNA: TGTGCCAGCAGACCGGGACAGGGTGTCTTGTATGAGCAGTTCTTC; CDR3 protein: CASRPGQGVLYEQFF
V gene: TRBV30; clone size: NA; CDR3 length: 14; J gene: TRBJ2-3; D gene: NA; CDR3 DNA: TGTGCCTGGAGTACTGGGGGCGGCACAGATACGCAGTATTTT; CDR3 protein: CAWSTGGGTDTQYF
V gene: TRBV9; clone size: NA; CDR3 length: 12; J gene: TRBJ2-1; D gene: NA; CDR3 DNA: TGTGCCAGCAGCGTAGCTACAGGAGCGCAGTTCTTC; CDR3 protein: CASSVATGAQFF
V gene: TRBV5-1; clone size: NA; CDR3 length: 13; J gene: TRBJ2-7; D gene: NA; CDR3 DNA: TGCGCCAGCAGCTTGAAGGGGGTTCAAGAGCAGTACTTC; CDR3 protein: CASSLKGVQEQYF
V gene: TRBV6-5; clone size: NA; CDR3 length: 14; J gene: TRBJ1-2; D gene: NA; CDR3 DNA: TGTGCCAGCAGTTACGGGCCAGCTAACTATGGCTACACCTTC; CDR3 protein: CASSYGPANYGYTF
V gene: TRBV6-6; clone size: few; CDR3 length: 12; J gene: TRBJ2-7; D gene: NA; CDR3 DNA: TGTGCCAGCAGCCCCGGGACCTACGAGCAGTACTTC; CDR3 protein: CASSPGTYEQYF
V gene: TRBV7-8; clone size: NA; CDR3 length: 13; J gene: TRBJ2-1; D gene: TRBD2; CDR3 DNA: TGTGCCAGCAGCTCCGCCGGGCGGGGGAAACAGTTCTTC; CDR3 protein: CASSSAGRGKQFF
V gene: TRBV18; clone size: NA; CDR3 length: 17; J gene: TRBJ1-3; D gene: NA; CDR3 DNA: TGTGCCAGCTCACCAGAGTTTGAGTATTACTCTGGAAACACCATATATTTT; CDR3 protein: CASSPEFEYYSGNTIYF
V gene: TRBV4-1; clone size: NA; CDR3 length: 15; J gene: TRBJ1-2; D gene: NA; CDR3 DNA: TGCGCCAGCAGCCTCCGACTGCCGGCTAGCTATGGCTACACCTTC; CDR3 protein: CASSLRLPASYGYTF
V gene: TRBV5-1; clone size: NA; CDR3 length: 16; J gene: TRBJ2-5; D gene: TRBD2; CDR3 DNA: TGCGCCAGCAGCCCCCCTAGCGGGGGGCCTGGGGAGACCCAGTACTTC; CDR3 protein: CASSPPSGGPGETQYF
V gene: TRBV7-9; clone size: NA; CDR3 length: 13; J gene: TRBJ2-7; D gene: NA; CDR3 DNA: TGTGCCAGCAGCACCCTACAGGTCTACGAGCAGTACTTC; CDR3 protein: CASSTLQVYEQYF
V gene: TRBV5-1; clone size: NA; CDR3 length: 14; J gene: TRBJ2-1; D gene: NA; CDR3 DNA: TGCGCCAGCAGCCTGGACCGGACTCACAATGAGCAGTTCTTC; CDR3 protein: CASSLDRTHNEQFF
V gene: TRBV5-4; clone size: NA; CDR3 length: 16; J gene: TRBJ1-2; D gene: NA; CDR3 DNA: TGTGCCAGCAGCAAACGCGAGAGCACCCGAAACTATGGCTACACCTTC; CDR3 protein: CASSKRESTRNYGYTF
V gene: TRBV7-9; clone size: NA; CDR3 length: 17; J gene: TRBJ2-3; D gene: TRBD2; CDR3 DNA: TGTGCCAGCAGGCGCGCGGGAGGGATTACTCGCACAGATACGCAGTATTTT; CDR3 protein: CASRRAGGITRTDTQYF
V gene: TRBV18; clone size: NA; CDR3 length: 14; J gene: TRBJ2-1; D gene: NA; CDR3 DNA: TGTGCCAGCTCACCAAGTTCCGCGAACAATGAGCAGTTCTTC; CDR3 protein: CASSPSSANNEQFF
V gene: TRBV10-3; clone size: NA; CDR3 length: 13; J gene: TRBJ2-7; D gene: NA; CDR3 DNA: TGTGCCAGCTCCCCCAGGGGGGACTACGAGCAGTACTTC; CDR3 protein: CASSPRGDYEQYF
V gene: TRBV11-2; clone size: NA; CDR3 length: 13; J gene: TRBJ2-7; D gene: TRBD1; CDR3 DNA: TGTGCCAGCAGCCGAGGGGGCAGGGTTGAGCAGTACTTC; CDR3 protein: CASSRGGRVEQYF
V gene: TRBV29-1; clone size: NA; CDR3 length: 14; J gene: TRBJ1-5; D gene: NA; CDR3 DNA: TGCAGCGTTGAAGAGGCAGGTAACGGACAGCCCCAGCATTTT; CDR3 protein: CSVEEAGNGQPQHF
V gene: TRBV12-5; clone size: NA; CDR3 length: 15; J gene: TRBJ1-5; D gene: TRBD1; CDR3 DNA: TGTGCTAGTGGTTTGAGGGACAGGGGGCATCAGCCCCAGCATTTT; CDR3 protein: CASGLRDRGHQPQHF
V gene: TRBV19; clone size: NA; CDR3 length: 16; J gene: TRBJ1-5; D gene: NA; CDR3 DNA: TGTGCCAGTAGTACTCCGTCCCCGGGGGGCAATCAGCCCCAGCATTTT; CDR3 protein: CASSTPSPGGNQPQHF
V gene: TRBV6-1; clone size: NA; CDR3 length: 13; J gene: TRBJ1-1; D gene: NA; CDR3 DNA: TGTGCCAGCAGTGAAGGGGGCTTCACTGAAGCTTTCTTT; CDR3 protein: CASSEGGFTEAFF
V gene: TRBV11-3; clone size: NA; CDR3 length: 14; J gene: TRBJ2-2; D gene: NA; CDR3 DNA: TGTGCCAGCAGCTTAGAGCGGGGTACCGGGGAGCTGTTTTTT; CDR3 protein: CASSLERGTGELFF
V gene: TRBV5-1; clone size: NA; CDR3 length: 15; J gene: TRBJ1-1; D gene: NA; CDR3 DNA: TGCGCCAGCAGCCTGTTAGGACAGAGGAACACTGAAGCTTTCTTT; CDR3 protein: CASSLLGQRNTEAFF
V gene: TRBV20-1; clone size: once; CDR3 length: 11; J gene: TRBJ1-1; D gene: NA; CDR3 DNA: TGCAGTGCTGGCGGCCCCACTGAAGCTTTCTTT; CDR3 protein: CSAGGPTEAFF
V gene: TRBV18; clone size: NA; CDR3 length: 16; J gene: TRBJ2-1; D gene: TRBD1; CDR3 DNA: TGTGCCAGCTCCCCCGGGACAGGTGGGACATACAATGAGCAGTTCTTC; CDR3 protein: CASSPGTGGTYNEQFF
V gene: TRBV3-1/TRBV3-2; clone size: NA; CDR3 length: 17; J gene: TRBJ1-6; D gene: NA; CDR3 DNA: TGTGCCAGCAGCCAGCCCTGGTCGGGCTCCTATAATTCACCCCTCCACTTT; CDR3 protein: CASSQPWSGSYNSPLHF
V gene: TRBV12-3/TRBV12-4; clone size: NA; CDR3 length: 13; J gene: TRBJ1-2; D gene: TRBD1; CDR3 DNA: TGTGCCAGCACAGGGACAGGGTTTGGCGGCTACACCTTC; CDR3 protein: CASTGTGFGGYTF
V gene: TRBV5-1; clone size: NA; CDR3 length: 14; J gene: TRBJ2-7; D gene: NA; CDR3 DNA: TGCGCCAGCAGCCTGGGGGGCAGGACCTACGAGCAGTACTTC; CDR3 protein: CASSLGGRTYEQYF
V gene: TRBV5-5; clone size: NA; CDR3 length: 14; J gene: TRBJ1-2; D gene: NA; CDR3 DNA: TGTGCCAGCAGCTTCACAGCCACTAACTATGGCTACACCTTC; CDR3 protein: CASSFTATNYGYTF